Shown below are 9 T cell receptor beta chains from a single sample sequenced in a study of Graves' ophthalmopathy and Graves' hyperthyroidism. Amplified material comprised TCR beta CDR3 regions derived from RNA transcripts. The first round was an RT-PCR with HTBI primers, and the second round was a multiplex PCR. TCRdb used MiXCR to reprocess the multiplex PCR reads, holding one entry per CDR3 protein. The table includes fewer than 250,000 distinct CDR3 sequences, around 30% detected once. The sequenced sample was peripheral blood. All receptors derive from a man aged 45 to 65 with Graves' ophthalmopathy.

This clonotype was seen repeatedly, ten times or more. This chain links TRBV11-1 with TRBJ2-5; TRBD2 aligns across 7 bases. V shed 5 bases and J 4 bases; nucleotides not matched to a gene: 19. CDR1 is SGHAT and CDR2 is FQDESV in the germline V gene (reference sequence). This CDR3 is built from 18 residues. The CDR3 bases are TGTGCCAGCAGCCTAAACCCGTCGGGGGGAGGTTTGGGAGAGACCCAGTACTTC. It is translated as CASSLNPSGGGLGETQYF.

This clonotype was observed many times. V gene TRBV13 combines with J gene TRBJ1-6; 9 bases agree with TRBD1. The J segment lost 7 bases and the V segment lost 3 bases, leaving 16 bases of the junction unmatched. Germline V gene data show CDR1 as PRHDT and CDR2 as FYEKMQ (reference sequence). The CDR3 length is 19 residues. The CDR3 loop reads CASSFFPGQGRGANSPLHF. Written as DNA, the CDR3 is TGTGCCAGCAGCTTTTTTCCCGGACAGGGGCGAGGAGCAAATTCACCCCTCCACTTT.

This clonotype was counted many times. V is TRBV4-3 and J is TRBJ2-7; D perhaps matches TRBD1 (5 bases). CDR1 is LGHNA, CDR2 YSLEER, per germline. The CDR3 is 15 residues long. Trimming left V 1 base short and J 2 bases short, with 12 bases between. The CDR3 sequence is CASSQGGHTTYEQYF. The CDR3, as DNA: TGCGCCAGCAGCCAAGGAGGACACACAACCTACGAGCAGTACTTC.

The genes are TRBV28 and TRBJ1-2; 7 positions agree with TRBD1. The junction had 14 bases not matched to a gene; V was cut back by 6 bases and J by 4 bases. Germline V gene data show CDR1 as MDHEN and CDR2 as SYDVKM. The CDR3 totals 16 residues. CDR3 DNA sequence: TGTGCCAGCAGACCCTTCGGAGGGGGCAAAGGCTATGGCTACACCTTC. Its protein product is CASRPFGGGKGYGYTF.

The rearrangement joins TRBV6-2 or TRBV6-3 to TRBJ1-2; D gene ambiguous. Trimming cost V 5 bases and J 4 bases, with 11 bases left between them. Germline V gene data show CDR1 as MNHEY and CDR2 as SVGEGT. The CDR3 sequence is 13 residues long. CDR3 bases: TGTGCCAGCAGTACGGACGGATTCTATGGCTACACCTTC. Its translation: CASSTDGFYGYTF.

This clonotype was recorded at least ten times. The chain carries TRBV7-2 and TRBJ2-3; a possible D gene is TRBD2 (7 bases). Germline V CDR1 and CDR2: SGHTA, FQGNSA. There are 15 residues in the CDR3. The ends were cut back, 4 bases at V and 0 bases at J, with 11 bases in the middle. CDR3 sequence: CASSSAGASTDTQYF. The CDR3 bases are TGTGCCAGCAGCTCTGCGGGGGCCAGCACAGATACGCAGTATTTT. Full variable domain (outside the CDR3, taken from reference TRBV7-2 and TRBJ2-3): GAGVSQSPSNKVTEKGKDVELRCDPISGHTALYWYRQSLGQGLEFLIYFQGNSAPDKSGLPSDRFSAERTGGSVSTLTIQRTQQEDSAVYLCASSSAGASTDTQYFGPGTRLTVL.

This clonotype was recorded many times. The V and J genes are TRBV5-1 and TRBJ2-7; 9 bases align to TRBD2. This CDR3 contains 15 residues. Germline V gives CDR1 SGHRS, CDR2 YFSETQ. The V gene end was trimmed by 0 bases and the J gene end by 3 bases; junction bases not matched to a gene: 4. The CDR3 loop is CASSLVASGNYEQYF. The CDR3 DNA follows: TGCGCCAGCAGCTTGGTGGCTAGCGGGAACTACGAGCAGTACTTC.

The chain joins TRBV6-1 to TRBJ1-1, with TRBD1 identical over 10 bases. CDR1 and CDR2 from the germline V gene are MNHNS and SASEGT. CDR3 length equals 15 residues. The V segment lost 6 bases and the J segment 4 bases; nucleotides outside the gene matches: 8. DNA for the CDR3: TGTGCCAGCAGCCTAGGGGGACAGGGGAGCACTGAAGCTTTCTTT. This gives the protein CASSLGGQGSTEAFF.

This clonotype has ten or more counts. The J gene is TRBJ1-2, the V gene TRBV15; D ambiguous. V was trimmed by 3 bases and J by 1 base, leaving 12 bases between them. The CDR3 is made up of 15 amino acids. The germline CDR1 and CDR2 sequences are LNHNV and YYDKDF (reference sequence). The CDR3 here is CATSRDSGRNYGYTF. The CDR3 bases are TGTGCCACCAGCAGGGACTCCGGGCGTAACTATGGCTACACCTTC.